This paragraph reports one TCR beta chain. Germline CDR1 reads LGHNA; CDR2 reads YSLEER. The CDR3 length is 16 residues. Unmatched junction bases numbered 10, after V lost 3 bases and J lost 5 bases. This entry comes from a study of patients and donors after allogeneic stem cell transplantation. MiXCR was run by TCRdb on the RT-PCR reads, yielding one entry per CDR3 protein. This table has over 350,000 distinct CDR3 sequences, approximately 16% appearing once. This clonotype was obtained from a human donor who was either an allogeneic HSCT recipient or a stem cell or donor lymphocyte infusion donor (not recorded which). It is not recorded whose cells these are; they may come from a transplant donor. Sequencing used blood, either unsorted or a sorted T cell fraction (not recorded which). This chain uses TRBV4-3 with TRBJ2-5; 9 positions match TRBD1. Written as DNA, the CDR3 is TGCGCCAGCAGCCATTGCCCGGGACAGGGACGGGAGACCCAGTACTTC. Its protein is CASSHCPGQGRETQYF.